This TCR beta chain derives from a study of blood T cell repertoires in COVID-19. The CDR3 is made up of 15 amino acids. Trimming cost V 2 bases and J 2 bases, with 12 bases left between them. Germline V CDR1 and CDR2: MNHNS, SASEGT. Assay: immunoSEQ multiplex PCR; the TCRdb copy retains only in-frame clones and omits some. The data contain fewer than 30,000 clones, roughly 85% of them singletons. The TCR was taken from a woman older than 75 with COVID-19, enrolled during active disease. Sequencing was done on a sample of peripheral blood. This chain joins TRBV6-1 and TRBJ1-1; tentatively, D is TRBD1 (5 bases). CDR3: CASSEQGGKNTEAFF. The CDR3 bases are TGTGCCAGCAGTGAACAGGGAGGGAAAAACACTGAAGCTTTCTTT.